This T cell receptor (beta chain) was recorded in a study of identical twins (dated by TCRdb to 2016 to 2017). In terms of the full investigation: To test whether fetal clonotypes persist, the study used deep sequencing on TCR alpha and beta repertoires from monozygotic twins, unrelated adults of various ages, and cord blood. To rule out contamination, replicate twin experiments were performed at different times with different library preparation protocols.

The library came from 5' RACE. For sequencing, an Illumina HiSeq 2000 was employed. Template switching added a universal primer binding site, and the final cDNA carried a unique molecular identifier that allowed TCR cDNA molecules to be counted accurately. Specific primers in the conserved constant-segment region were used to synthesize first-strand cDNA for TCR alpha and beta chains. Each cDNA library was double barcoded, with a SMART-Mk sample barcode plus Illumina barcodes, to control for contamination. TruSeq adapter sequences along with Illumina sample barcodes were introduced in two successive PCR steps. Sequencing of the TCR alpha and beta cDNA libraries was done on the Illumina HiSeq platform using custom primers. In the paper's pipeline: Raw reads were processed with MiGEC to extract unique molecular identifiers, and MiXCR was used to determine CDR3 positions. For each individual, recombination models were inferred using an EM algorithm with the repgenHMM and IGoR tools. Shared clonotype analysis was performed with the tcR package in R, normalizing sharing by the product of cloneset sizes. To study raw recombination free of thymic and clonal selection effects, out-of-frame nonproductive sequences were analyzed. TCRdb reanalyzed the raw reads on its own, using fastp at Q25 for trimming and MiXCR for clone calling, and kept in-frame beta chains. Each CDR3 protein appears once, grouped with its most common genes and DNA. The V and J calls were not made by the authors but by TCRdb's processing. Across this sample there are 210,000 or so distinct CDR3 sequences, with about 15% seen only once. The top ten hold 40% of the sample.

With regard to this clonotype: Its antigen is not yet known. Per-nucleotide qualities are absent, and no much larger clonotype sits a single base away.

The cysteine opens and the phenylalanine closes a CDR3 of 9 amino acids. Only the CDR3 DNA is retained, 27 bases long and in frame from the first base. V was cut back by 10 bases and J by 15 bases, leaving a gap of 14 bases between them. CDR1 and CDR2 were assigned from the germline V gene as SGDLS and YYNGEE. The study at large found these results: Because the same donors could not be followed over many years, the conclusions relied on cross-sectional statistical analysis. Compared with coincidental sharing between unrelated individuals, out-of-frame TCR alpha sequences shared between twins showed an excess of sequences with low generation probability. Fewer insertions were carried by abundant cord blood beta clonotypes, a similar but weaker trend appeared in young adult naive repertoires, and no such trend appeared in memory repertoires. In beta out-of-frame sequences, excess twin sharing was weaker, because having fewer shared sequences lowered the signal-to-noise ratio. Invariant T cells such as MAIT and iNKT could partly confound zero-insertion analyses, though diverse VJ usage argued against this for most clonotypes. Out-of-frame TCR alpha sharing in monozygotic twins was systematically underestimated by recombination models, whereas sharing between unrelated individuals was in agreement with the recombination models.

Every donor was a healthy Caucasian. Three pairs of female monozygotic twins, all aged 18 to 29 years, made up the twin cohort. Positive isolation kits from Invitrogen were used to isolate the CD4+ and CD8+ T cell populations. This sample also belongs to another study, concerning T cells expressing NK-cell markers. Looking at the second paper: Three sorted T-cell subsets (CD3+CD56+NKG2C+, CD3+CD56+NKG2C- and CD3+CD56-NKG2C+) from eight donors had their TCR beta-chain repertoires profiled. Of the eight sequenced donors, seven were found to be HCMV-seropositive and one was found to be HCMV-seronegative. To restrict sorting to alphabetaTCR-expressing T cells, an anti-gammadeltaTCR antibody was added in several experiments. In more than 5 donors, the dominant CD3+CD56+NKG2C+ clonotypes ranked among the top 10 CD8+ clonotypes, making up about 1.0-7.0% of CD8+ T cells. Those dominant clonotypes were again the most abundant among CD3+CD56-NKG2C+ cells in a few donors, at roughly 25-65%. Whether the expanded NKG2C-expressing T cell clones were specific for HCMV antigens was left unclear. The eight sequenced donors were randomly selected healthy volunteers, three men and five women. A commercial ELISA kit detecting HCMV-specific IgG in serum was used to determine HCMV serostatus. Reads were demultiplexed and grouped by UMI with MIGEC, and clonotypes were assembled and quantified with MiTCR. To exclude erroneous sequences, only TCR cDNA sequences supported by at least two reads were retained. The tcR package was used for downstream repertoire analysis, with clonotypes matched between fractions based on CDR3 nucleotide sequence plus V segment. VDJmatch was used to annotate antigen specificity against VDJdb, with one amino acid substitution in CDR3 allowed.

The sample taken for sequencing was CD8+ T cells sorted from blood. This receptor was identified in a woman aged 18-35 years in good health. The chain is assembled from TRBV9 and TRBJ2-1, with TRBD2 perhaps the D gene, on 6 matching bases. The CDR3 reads CARGGAGFF. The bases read TGTGCCCGAGGAGGAGCGGGGTTCTTC.